These 24 T cell receptor beta chains originate from one sample sequenced in a study of blood T cells in healthy people across ages. A second about 7 to 11 cycle PCR used barcoded and J-beta primers. In TCRdb, the 5' RACE reads were re-called with MiXCR into one record per CDR3 protein. The repertoire includes over 1,500,000 distinct CDR3 sequences, about 39% of them detected once, and roughly 23% sits in the top ten. Sequencing was performed on blood. The source of these receptors is a human donor in good health.

In its sample, this clonotype was seen a few times. The chain carries TRBV29-1 and TRBJ1-2; no clear D gene. The CDR3 has 11 residues. V lost 3 bases to trimming and J lost 8 bases, with 10 bases between them. In germline, CDR1 is SQVTM, CDR2 ANQGSEA. The CDR3: CSVEWAQGYTF. In nucleotides, the CDR3 is TGCAGCGTTGAGTGGGCGCAGGGCTACACCTTC.

This clonotype was seen only a few times. The chain joins TRBV20-1 to TRBJ2-3; unclear D gene. The V and J ends lost 5 bases and 2 bases respectively, with 8 bases between them. Germline assignment: CDR1 DFQATT and CDR2 SNEGSKA (reference sequence). CDR3 length: 12 amino acids. The DNA for the CDR3 is TGCAGTGCTGGGCGACTCACAGATACGCAGTATTTT. Its translation is CSAGRLTDTQYF.

Only a few counts were recorded for this clonotype. The chain carries TRBV9 and TRBJ2-7, with D possibly TRBD2 on 7 matching bases. CDR3 length: 14 residues. Trimming removed 4 bases from V and 2 bases from J, with 13 bases in between. Germline CDR1 and CDR2: SGDLS and YYNGEE. The CDR3 spells CASSRGGSTYEQYF. CDR3 in DNA: TGTGCCAGCAGCAGGGGGGGGTCAACCTACGAGCAGTACTTC.

This clonotype was counted many times. The J gene is TRBJ1-2, the V gene TRBV4-3; maybe TRBD1 (6 bases). Germline CDR1 reads LGHNA; CDR2 reads YSLEER. This CDR3 contains 17 residues. V lost 0 bases and J 8 bases, leaving 22 bases between the germline ends. This CDR3 reads CASSQDHAGGAYLGYTF. CDR3 bases: TGCGCCAGCAGCCAAGACCACGCGGGGGGCGCATACCTGGGCTACACCTTC.

V is TRBV6-2 or TRBV6-3 and J is TRBJ2-3, with 8 bases lining up with TRBD2. With V trimmed by 2 bases and J by 0 bases, 13 bases remained unmatched. CDR1 and CDR2 from the germline V gene are MNHEY and SVGEGT. CDR3 length: 19 amino acids. The CDR3 bases are TGTGCCAGCAGTTACCCTGCCCGCCTGCAGCGGGGGAGCACAGATACGCAGTATTTT. This gives the protein CASSYPARLQRGSTDTQYF.

The chain recombines TRBV7-2 with TRBJ1-1; D is possibly TRBD1 (5 bases). Trimming shortened V by 2 bases and J by 10 bases, and 11 bases separated the two germline ends. From germline, CDR1 is SGHTA and CDR2 FQGNSA. The CDR3 extends over 12 amino acids. For the CDR3, the DNA is TGTGCCAGCAGCTTAACGTTGGGGGGAGCTTTCTTT. It translates to CASSLTLGGAFF.

This chain connects TRBV18 to TRBJ2-1; a possible D gene is TRBD2 (6 bases). The ends were cut back, 2 bases at V and 3 bases at J, with 11 bases in the middle. From germline, CDR1 is KGHSH and CDR2 LQKENI. The CDR3 sequence is 15 residues long. Here the CDR3 DNA reads TGTGCCAGCTCACCATCGCGGGGACGCTACAATGAGCAGTTCTTC. Its translation: CASSPSRGRYNEQFF.

The genes are TRBV7-6 and TRBJ1-1; the match to TRBD1 covers 8 bases. CDR1 and CDR2 from the germline V gene are SGHVS and FNYEAQ. V dropped 1 base and J dropped 4; count of bases not matched to a gene: 5. The CDR3 extends over 15 amino acids. The CDR3: CASSLDQGAATEAFF. In nucleotides, the CDR3 is TGTGCCAGCAGCTTAGATCAGGGGGCGGCCACTGAAGCTTTCTTT.

The chain uses TRBV5-1 and TRBJ2-5; 10 bases agree with TRBD1. V lost 3 bases to trimming and J lost 5 bases; unmatched junction nucleotides: 7. The CDR3 loop spans 15 amino acids. Germline lookup yields CDR1 SGHRS and CDR2 YFSETQ. Here the CDR3 reads CASSWTGTGDETQYF. The CDR3 coding sequence is TGCGCCAGCAGCTGGACCGGGACAGGGGATGAGACCCAGTACTTC. Looking up the rest from reference TRBV5-1 and TRBJ2-5 gives the full variable domain: KAGVTQTPRYLIKTRGQQVTLSCSPISGHRSVSWYQQTPGQGLQFLFEYFSETQRNKGNFPGRFSGRQFSNSRSEMNVSTLELGDSALYLCASSWTGTGDETQYFGPGTRLLVL.

This clonotype has just one count. The chain employs TRBV6-2 or TRBV6-3 and TRBJ1-1; maybe TRBD1 (5 bases). Per the germline V gene, CDR1 is MNHEY and CDR2 is SVGEGT. The CDR3 has 17 amino acids. Trimming took off 4 bases at V and 0 bases at J, with 18 bases between the two ends. Here the CDR3 DNA reads TGTGCCAGCAGTTCCTTACGTGGCGCAGGGATGAACACTGAAGCTTTCTTT. This translates into CASSSLRGAGMNTEAFF.

This clonotype was counted between two and nine times. The chain employs TRBV20-1 and TRBJ2-3; 11 nucleotides match TRBD2. The CDR3 has 16 amino acids. J was trimmed by 2 bases and V by 5 bases; bases with no gene match: 9. Germline CDR1 is DFQATT and CDR2 is SNEGSKA (reference sequence). The CDR3 nucleotides read TGCAGTGCTCCCCTCGGGACTAGCGGTCCCACAGATACGCAGTATTTT. Translation: CSAPLGTSGPTDTQYF.

There are many counts of this clonotype. V usage is TRBV7-2 and J usage is TRBJ2-3; D is perhaps TRBD2 (5 bases). Trimming removed 5 bases at V and 7 bases at J, with 13 bases between. Germline V gene lookup returns CDR1 SGHTA and CDR2 FQGNSA. The CDR3 totals 13 residues. CDR3 nucleotides: TGTGCCAGCAGCCTAGTTTACGGGAATACGCAGTATTTT. It yields the protein CASSLVYGNTQYF.

The gene calls are TRBV6-2 or TRBV6-3 and TRBJ2-4; 11 nucleotides line up with TRBD2. Germline V gene lookup returns CDR1 MNHEY and CDR2 SVGEGT. The V and J ends lost 6 bases and 3 bases, in that order; junction bases with no gene match: 7. The CDR3 spans 16 residues. The CDR3 loop is CASSKLAGGGKNIQYF. The CDR3 DNA reads as TGTGCCAGCAGCAAGCTAGCGGGGGGCGGCAAAAACATTCAGTACTTC.

This chain joins TRBV6-5 and TRBJ2-3, with 7 bases fitting TRBD1. Germline CDR1 is MNHEY and CDR2 is SVGAGI. This CDR3 comprises 14 residues. Trimming removed 5 bases from V and 4 bases from J; junction bases left unmatched: 6. DNA of the CDR3: TGTGCCAGCAGTCCGCACAGGGGATCAGATACGCAGTATTTT. Translated: CASSPHRGSDTQYF.

This rearrangement joins TRBV3-1 to TRBJ2-7; 9 positions match TRBD1. This CDR3 comprises 15 residues. The V and J ends lost 1 base and 5 bases, in that order; junction bases with no gene match: 6. Germline-derived CDR1 and CDR2 are LGHDT and YNNKEL (reference sequence). In DNA form, the CDR3 reads TGTGCCAGCAGCCAAGGTCTGGGACAGGGCAACGAGCAGTACTTC. This codes for CASSQGLGQGNEQYF.

The chain combines TRBV27 with TRBJ1-5; the D is unclear. This CDR3 comprises 14 residues. Germline CDR1 reads MNHEY; CDR2 reads SMNVEV (reference sequence). The V end lost 7 bases, the J end lost 4 bases, and 14 bases lay between the germline ends. CDR3 loop: CASKSGVRNQPQHF. CDR3 DNA sequence: TGTGCCAGCAAGTCGGGTGTGAGAAATCAGCCCCAGCATTTT.

The genes are TRBV29-1 and TRBJ2-3, with 12 bases matching TRBD2. The germline CDR1 and CDR2 sequences are SQVTM and ANQGSEA. The CDR3 runs to 16 residues. Unmatched junction bases numbered 13, after V lost 8 bases and J lost 4 bases. The CDR3: CSSKPWTSGVADTQYF. CDR3 sequence (DNA): TGCAGCTCCAAGCCATGGACTAGCGGGGTCGCAGATACGCAGTATTTT.

This clonotype was observed a handful of times. The chain employs TRBV20-1 and TRBJ2-5; D possibly matches TRBD1 or TRBD2 (5 bases each). The CDR3 runs to 17 residues. CDR1 DFQATT and CDR2 SNEGSKA come from the germline V gene (reference sequence). V lost 3 bases and J 5 bases, leaving 25 bases between the germline ends. The chain's CDR3 is CSARGNRAPTWDETQYF. For the CDR3, the DNA is TGCAGTGCTAGGGGGAACCGGGCCCCGACGTGGGACGAGACCCAGTACTTC.

The chain recombines TRBV11-2 with TRBJ2-3, with D possibly being TRBD1 or TRBD2 (5 bases each). Germline V lookup: CDR1 SGHAT, CDR2 FQNNGV. The V gene lost 3 bases and the J gene lost 5 bases, with 21 bases spanning the gap. The CDR3 runs to 17 residues. As DNA, the CDR3 is TGTGCCAGCAGCTTTTTTGCCGGGACCACCACTCGAGATACGCAGTATTTT. Amino acid sequence: CASSFFAGTTTRDTQYF.

This clonotype was detected only a few times. The V gene is TRBV20-1, the J gene TRBJ2-5, with D perhaps assigned TRBD1 or TRBD2 (6 bases each). The J call may be in error: the DNA end matches TRBJ2-7 better. The CDR3 totals 15 residues. Germline loops: CDR1 DFQATT, CDR2 SNEGSKA (reference sequence). The CDR3 DNA is TGCAGTGCTAGTGGAACAGGGCTAAGGAGGGACGAGCAGTACTTC. Translating it yields CSASGTGLRRDEQYF.

The gene calls are TRBV7-8 and TRBJ2-7; D might be TRBD1 or TRBD2, each matching 7 bases. Germline loops: CDR1 SGHVS, CDR2 FQNEAQ. The CDR3 is made up of 15 amino acids. V was shortened by 5 bases and J by 3 bases, with 17 bases between the two germline ends. CDR3 region: CASSARQGLNYEQYF. The DNA for the CDR3 is TGTGCCAGCAGCGCCCGACAGGGACTAAACTACGAGCAGTACTTC.

V and J are TRBV5-1 and TRBJ2-2; D is possibly TRBD2 (5 bases). The germline CDR1 and CDR2 sequences are SGHRS and YFSETQ. V lost 6 bases and J 7 bases, leaving 10 bases between the germline ends. CDR3 length: 12 amino acids. The DNA for the CDR3 is TGCGCCAGCAAGGGAGTCGTCGGGGAGCTGTTTTTT. This sequence encodes CASKGVVGELFF.

This chain uses TRBV29-1 with TRBJ2-1, with D hard to call. In germline, CDR1 is SQVTM, CDR2 ANQGSEA. CDR3 length: 11 amino acids. CDR3 in DNA: TGCACGGGCGAAGGAGTGAATGAGCAGTTCTTC. It yields the protein CTGEGVNEQFF.

The chain has TRBV24-1 and TRBJ2-4; 10 bases agree with TRBD1. This CDR3 is 13 amino acids long. The trim removed 11 bases at V and 4 bases at J, leaving 4 bases unmatched. CDR1 KGHDR and CDR2 SFDVKD come from the germline V gene. As DNA, the CDR3 is TGTGCCAAGACAGGGGGCCAAAAAAACATTCAGTACTTC. Translating gives CAKTGGQKNIQYF.